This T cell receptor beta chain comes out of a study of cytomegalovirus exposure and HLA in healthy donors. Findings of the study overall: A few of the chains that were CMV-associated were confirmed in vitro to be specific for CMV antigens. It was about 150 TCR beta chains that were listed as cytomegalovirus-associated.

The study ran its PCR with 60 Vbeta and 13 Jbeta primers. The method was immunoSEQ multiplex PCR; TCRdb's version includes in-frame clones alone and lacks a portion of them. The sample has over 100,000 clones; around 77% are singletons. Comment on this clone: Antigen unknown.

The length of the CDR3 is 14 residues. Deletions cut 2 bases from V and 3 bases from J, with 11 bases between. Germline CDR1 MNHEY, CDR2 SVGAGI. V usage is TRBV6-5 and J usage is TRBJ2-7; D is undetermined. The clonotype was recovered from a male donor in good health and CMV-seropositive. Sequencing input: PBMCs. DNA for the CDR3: TGTGCCAGCAGTTACCTAACCCACAGCTACGAGCAGTACTTC. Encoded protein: CASSYLTHSYEQYF.